Sequencing of this T cell receptor beta chain was carried out in a study of T cells after yellow fever vaccination. Across the whole study: Those fractions that held only low numbers of cells were prepared using the SMART-Seq v4 Ultra Low Input RNA kit.

Trimming took 0 bases from V and 5 from J, leaving 7 bases between them. Germline lookup yields CDR1 MGHRA and CDR2 YSYEKL. The CDR3 is 13 residues long. On this clonotype: Its target is unknown.

Study-wide points: Abundant clonotypes from the bulk population could have been carried over as contaminants into FACS-sorted repertoires. Weaker, the secondary response had a peak occurring faster, on day 5 versus 15.

The authors made TCR cDNA by 5'RACE template switching, adding a universal primer site and UMIs. From the 5' RACE reads, TCRdb called clonotypes with MiXCR, one entry per CDR3 protein. In the table there are approximately 130,000 distinct CDR3 sequences, roughly 15% of which are singletons. This rearrangement joins TRBV4-1 to TRBJ1-2; D is ambiguous. Sequencing was performed on CD8+ T cells sorted from PBMCs, taken 5 days after the yellow fever booster vaccination. This clonotype originated in a man younger than 30 who received the YFV17D yellow fever vaccine. The CDR3 DNA reads as TGCGCCAGCAGCCAAGATTTAAGTTATGGCTACACCTTC. This codes for CASSQDLSYGYTF.